This T cell receptor (beta chain) is from a study of T-cell memory formation after mild COVID-19. Looking at the study overall: Among the donors, TCR clusters were largely specific to each donor.

Each CDR3 protein gets one entry after TCRdb re-called the 5' RACE reads with MiXCR. Among about 410,000 distinct CDR3 sequences listed, roughly 18% were seen once. General observations from the study: Contracting clones localized mainly to CM and EM when CD4+ and mainly to EMRA when CD8+. A balance of CD4 and CD8 characterized clones contracting day 15 to 85, whereas later expanders leaned CD4+.

For this clonotype: The antigen is not known.

The TCR comes from a man aged 18 to 30 who had mild COVID-19 (a few samples of this study predate the infection). Cell type and time point are not known. Sample: PBMCs or a T cell subset sorted from them (not recorded which).

The CDR3 nucleotides are TGTGCCAGCAGCCCACGAGGGGTTGAGTCAGATACGCAGTATTTT. Translating gives CASSPRGVESDTQYF. The chain recombines TRBV3-1 with TRBJ2-3; D tentatively fits TRBD1 or TRBD2 (5 bases each). With 4 bases removed from V and 4 bases from J, the gap between germline ends came to 15 bases. Germline CDR1 is LGHDT and CDR2 is YNNKEL (reference sequence). The CDR3 length is 15 residues.